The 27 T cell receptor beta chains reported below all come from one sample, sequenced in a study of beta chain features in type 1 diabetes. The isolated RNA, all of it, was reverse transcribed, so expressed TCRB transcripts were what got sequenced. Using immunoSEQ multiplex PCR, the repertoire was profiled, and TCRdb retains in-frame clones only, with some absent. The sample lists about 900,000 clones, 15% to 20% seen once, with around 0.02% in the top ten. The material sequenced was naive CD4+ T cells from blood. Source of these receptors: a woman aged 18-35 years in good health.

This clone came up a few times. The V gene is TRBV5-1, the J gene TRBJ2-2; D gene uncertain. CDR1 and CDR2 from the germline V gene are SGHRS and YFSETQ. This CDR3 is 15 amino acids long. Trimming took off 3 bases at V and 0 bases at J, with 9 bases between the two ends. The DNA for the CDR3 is TGCGCCAGCAGCTACGGTCCGACGAACACCGGGGAGCTGTTTTTT. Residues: CASSYGPTNTGELFF.

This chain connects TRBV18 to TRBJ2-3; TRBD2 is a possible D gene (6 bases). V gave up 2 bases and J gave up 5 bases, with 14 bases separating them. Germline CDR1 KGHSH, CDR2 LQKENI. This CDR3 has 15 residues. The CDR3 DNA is TGTGCCAGCTCACCAGTTCAGCGGGCCAAAGATACGCAGTATTTT. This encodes CASSPVQRAKDTQYF. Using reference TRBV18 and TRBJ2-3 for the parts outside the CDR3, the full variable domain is NAGVMQNPRHLVRRRGQEARLRCSPMKGHSHVYWYRQLPEEGLKFMVYLQKENIIDESGMPKERFSAEFPKEGPSILRIQQVVRGDSAAYFCASSPVQRAKDTQYFGPGTRLTVL.

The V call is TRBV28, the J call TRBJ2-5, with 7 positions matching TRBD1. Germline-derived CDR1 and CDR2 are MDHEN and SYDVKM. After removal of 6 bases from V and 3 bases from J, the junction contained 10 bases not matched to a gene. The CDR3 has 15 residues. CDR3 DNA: TGTGCCAGCAGCTCTACCGGGACAGACAAAGAGACCCAGTACTTC. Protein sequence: CASSSTGTDKETQYF.

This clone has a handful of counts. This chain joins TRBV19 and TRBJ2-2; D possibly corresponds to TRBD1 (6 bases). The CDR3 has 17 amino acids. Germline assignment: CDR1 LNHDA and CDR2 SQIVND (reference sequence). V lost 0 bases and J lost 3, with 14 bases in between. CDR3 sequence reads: CASSIDVWTADTGELFF. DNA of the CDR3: TGTGCCAGTAGTATAGATGTTTGGACAGCAGACACCGGGGAGCTGTTTTTT.

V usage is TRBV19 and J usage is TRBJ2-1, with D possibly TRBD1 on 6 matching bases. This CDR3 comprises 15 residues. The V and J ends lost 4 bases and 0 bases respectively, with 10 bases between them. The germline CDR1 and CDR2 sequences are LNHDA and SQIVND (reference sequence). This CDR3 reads CASSKDSSSYNEQFF. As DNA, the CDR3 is TGTGCCAGTAGTAAGGACAGTAGCTCCTACAATGAGCAGTTCTTC.

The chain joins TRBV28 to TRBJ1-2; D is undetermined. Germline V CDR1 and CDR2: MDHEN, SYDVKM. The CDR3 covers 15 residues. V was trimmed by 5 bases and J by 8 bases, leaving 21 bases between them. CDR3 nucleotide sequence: TGTGCCAGCAGTCCCCCAGGCCGCCTAAGTGGGGGCTACACCTTC. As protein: CASSPPGRLSGGYTF.

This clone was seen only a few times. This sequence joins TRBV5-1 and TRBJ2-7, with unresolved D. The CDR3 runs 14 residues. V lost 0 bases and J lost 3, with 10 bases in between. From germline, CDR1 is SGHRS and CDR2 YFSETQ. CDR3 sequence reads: CASSLEDPSYEQYF. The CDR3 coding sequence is TGCGCCAGCAGCTTGGAGGACCCTAGCTACGAGCAGTACTTC.

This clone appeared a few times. DNA of the CDR3: TGTGCCAGCAGTTTATTAACACGAGGGGTGAGGAGCACTGAAGCTTTCTTT. Its translation: CASSLLTRGVRSTEAFF. The chain is built from TRBV28 and TRBJ1-1, with TRBD1 as a possible D gene (5 bases). V was clipped by 1 base and J by 4 bases, with 19 bases between them. Germline values: CDR1 MDHEN, CDR2 SYDVKM. CDR3 size: 17 residues.

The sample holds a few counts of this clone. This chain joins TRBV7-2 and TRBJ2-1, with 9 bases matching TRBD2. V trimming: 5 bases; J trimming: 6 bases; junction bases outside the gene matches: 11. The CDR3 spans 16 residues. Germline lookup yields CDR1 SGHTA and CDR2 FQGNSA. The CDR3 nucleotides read TGTGCCAGCAGCGGCCCCGGGACTAGCTATAGCAATGAGCAGTTCTTC. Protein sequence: CASSGPGTSYSNEQFF.

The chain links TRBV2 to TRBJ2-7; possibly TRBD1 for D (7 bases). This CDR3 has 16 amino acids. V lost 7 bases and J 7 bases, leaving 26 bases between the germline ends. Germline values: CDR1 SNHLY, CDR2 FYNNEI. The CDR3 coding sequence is TGTGCCAGCAAGGGGGGTATGACAGGGCTCCTAGGTGAGCAGTACTTC. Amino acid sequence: CASKGGMTGLLGEQYF.

The DNA for the CDR3 is TGTGCCAGCAGTGATCAGGGGTACAATGAGCAGTTCTTC. This sequence encodes CASSDQGYNEQFF. The chain carries TRBV2 and TRBJ2-1; weak D call: TRBD1 (6 bases). The V and J ends lost 3 bases and 4 bases respectively, with 7 bases between them. The CDR3 has 13 amino acids. The V gene's germline CDR1 is SNHLY and CDR2 FYNNEI.

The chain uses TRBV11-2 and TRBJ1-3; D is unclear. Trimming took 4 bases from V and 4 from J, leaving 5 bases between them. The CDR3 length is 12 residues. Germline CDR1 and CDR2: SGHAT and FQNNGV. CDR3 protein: CASSSQGNTIYF. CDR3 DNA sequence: TGTGCCAGCAGCTCACAGGGAAACACCATATATTTT.

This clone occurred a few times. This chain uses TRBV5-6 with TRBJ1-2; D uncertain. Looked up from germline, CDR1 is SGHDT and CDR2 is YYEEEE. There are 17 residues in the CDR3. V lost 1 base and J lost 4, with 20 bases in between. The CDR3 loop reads CASSLIVAGLPPYGYTF. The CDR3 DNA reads TGTGCCAGCAGCTTGATTGTCGCGGGCCTGCCACCCTATGGCTACACCTTC. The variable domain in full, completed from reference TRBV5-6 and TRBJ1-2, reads DAGVTQSPTHLIKTRGQQVTLRCSPKSGHDTVSWYQQALGQGPQFIFQYYEEEERQRGNFPDRFSGHQFPNYSSELNVNALLLGDSALYLCASSLIVAGLPPYGYTFGSGTRLTVV.

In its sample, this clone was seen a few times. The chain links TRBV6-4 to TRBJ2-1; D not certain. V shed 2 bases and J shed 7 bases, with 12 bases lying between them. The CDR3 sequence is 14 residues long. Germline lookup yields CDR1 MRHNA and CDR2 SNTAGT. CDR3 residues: CASSDHGPANEQFF. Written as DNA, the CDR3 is TGTGCCAGCAGTGACCACGGACCGGCGAATGAGCAGTTCTTC.

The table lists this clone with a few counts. The chain's CDR3 is CASSLGGSLYEQYF. In nucleotides, the CDR3 is TGTGCCAGCAGTTTAGGCGGGAGCCTCTACGAGCAGTACTTC. The chain joins TRBV28 to TRBJ2-7; 7 bases line up with TRBD2. The germline V gene has CDR1 MDHEN and CDR2 SYDVKM. This CDR3 has 14 residues. V lost 2 bases and J lost 3; bases outside the gene matches: 4.

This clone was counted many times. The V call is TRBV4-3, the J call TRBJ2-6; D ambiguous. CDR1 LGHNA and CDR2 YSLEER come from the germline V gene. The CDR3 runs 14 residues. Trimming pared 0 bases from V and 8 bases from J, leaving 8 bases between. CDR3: CASSQDSLTNVLTF. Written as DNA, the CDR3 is TGCGCCAGCAGCCAAGATAGTCTAACCAACGTCCTGACTTTC.

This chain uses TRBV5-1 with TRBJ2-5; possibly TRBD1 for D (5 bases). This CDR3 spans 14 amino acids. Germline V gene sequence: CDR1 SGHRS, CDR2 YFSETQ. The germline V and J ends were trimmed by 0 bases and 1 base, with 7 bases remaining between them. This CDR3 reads CASSLGQFQETQYF. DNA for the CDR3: TGCGCCAGCAGCTTGGGACAGTTCCAAGAGACCCAGTACTTC.

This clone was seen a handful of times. The chain's CDR3 is CASSYVAGGSYEQYF. The CDR3 coding sequence is TGTGCCAGCAGTTACGTCGCAGGCGGATCCTACGAGCAGTACTTC. The chain uses TRBV6-6 and TRBJ2-7; no reliable D call. Germline CDR1 and CDR2: MNHNY and SVGAGI (reference sequence). There are 15 residues in the CDR3. V lost 2 bases and J 1 base, leaving 12 bases between the germline ends.

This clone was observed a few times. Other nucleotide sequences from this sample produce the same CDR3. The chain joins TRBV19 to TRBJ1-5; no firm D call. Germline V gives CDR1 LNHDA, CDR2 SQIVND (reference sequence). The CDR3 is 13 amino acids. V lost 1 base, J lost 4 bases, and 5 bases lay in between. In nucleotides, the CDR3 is TGTGCCAGTAGTATAGCCGGTAATCAGCCCCAGCATTTT. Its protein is CASSIAGNQPQHF.

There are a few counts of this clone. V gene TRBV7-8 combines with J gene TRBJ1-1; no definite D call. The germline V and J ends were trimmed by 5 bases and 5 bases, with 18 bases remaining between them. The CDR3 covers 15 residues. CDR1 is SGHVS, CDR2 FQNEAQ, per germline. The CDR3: CASSPKPLMVTEAFF. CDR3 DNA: TGTGCCAGCAGCCCAAAACCCCTCATGGTGACTGAAGCTTTCTTT.

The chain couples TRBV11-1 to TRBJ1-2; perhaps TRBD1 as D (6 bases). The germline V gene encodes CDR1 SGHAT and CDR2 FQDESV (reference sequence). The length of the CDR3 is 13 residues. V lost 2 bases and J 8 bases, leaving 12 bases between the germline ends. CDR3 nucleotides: TGTGCCAGCAGCTTATCGTACAGGGACGGCTACACCTTC. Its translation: CASSLSYRDGYTF.

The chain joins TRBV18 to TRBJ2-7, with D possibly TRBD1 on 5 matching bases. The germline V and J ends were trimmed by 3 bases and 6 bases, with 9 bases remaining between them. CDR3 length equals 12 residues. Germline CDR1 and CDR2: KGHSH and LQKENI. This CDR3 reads CASSPDRAEQYF. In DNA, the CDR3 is TGTGCCAGCTCACCCGACAGAGCCGAGCAGTACTTC. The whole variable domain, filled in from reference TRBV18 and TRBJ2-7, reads NAGVMQNPRHLVRRRGQEARLRCSPMKGHSHVYWYRQLPEEGLKFMVYLQKENIIDESGMPKERFSAEFPKEGPSILRIQQVVRGDSAAYFCASSPDRAEQYFGPGTRLTVT.

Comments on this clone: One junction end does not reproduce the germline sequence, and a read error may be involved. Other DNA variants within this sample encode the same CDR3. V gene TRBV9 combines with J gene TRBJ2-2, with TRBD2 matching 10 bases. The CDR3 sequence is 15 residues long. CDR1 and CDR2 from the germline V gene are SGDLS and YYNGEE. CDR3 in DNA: TGTGCCAGCAGCGTGGGACTAGCGAATACCGGGGAGCTGTTTTTT. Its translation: CASSVGLANTGELFF.

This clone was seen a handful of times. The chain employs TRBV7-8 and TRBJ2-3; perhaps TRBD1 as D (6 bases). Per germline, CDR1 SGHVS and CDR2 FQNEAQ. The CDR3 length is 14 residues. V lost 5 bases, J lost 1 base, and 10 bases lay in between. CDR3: CASSRRQGTDTQYF. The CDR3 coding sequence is TGTGCCAGCAGCCGTAGACAGGGCACAGATACGCAGTATTTT.

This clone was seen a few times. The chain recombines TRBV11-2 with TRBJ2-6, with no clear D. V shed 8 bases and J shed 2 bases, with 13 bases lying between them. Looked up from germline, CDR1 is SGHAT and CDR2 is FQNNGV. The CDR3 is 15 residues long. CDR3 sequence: CASEVLRTGANVLTF. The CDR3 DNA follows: TGTGCCAGCGAGGTCCTCCGAACTGGGGCCAACGTCCTGACTTTC.

Here the CDR3 reads CASSPSGRGSYGYTF. The DNA for the CDR3 is TGTGCCAGCAGCCCATCCGGCAGGGGTAGCTATGGCTACACCTTC. The V call is TRBV7-8, the J call TRBJ1-2, with D tentatively TRBD1 (6 bases). The V gene lost 5 bases and the J gene lost 4 bases, with 17 bases spanning the gap. Per the germline V gene, CDR1 is SGHVS and CDR2 is FQNEAQ. The length of the CDR3 is 15 residues.

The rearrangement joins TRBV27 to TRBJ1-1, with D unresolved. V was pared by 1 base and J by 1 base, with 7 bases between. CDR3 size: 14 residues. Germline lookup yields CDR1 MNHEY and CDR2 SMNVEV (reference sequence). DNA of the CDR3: TGTGCCAGCAGTTTATGGGCGGGGAACACTGAAGCTTTCTTT. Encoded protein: CASSLWAGNTEAFF.